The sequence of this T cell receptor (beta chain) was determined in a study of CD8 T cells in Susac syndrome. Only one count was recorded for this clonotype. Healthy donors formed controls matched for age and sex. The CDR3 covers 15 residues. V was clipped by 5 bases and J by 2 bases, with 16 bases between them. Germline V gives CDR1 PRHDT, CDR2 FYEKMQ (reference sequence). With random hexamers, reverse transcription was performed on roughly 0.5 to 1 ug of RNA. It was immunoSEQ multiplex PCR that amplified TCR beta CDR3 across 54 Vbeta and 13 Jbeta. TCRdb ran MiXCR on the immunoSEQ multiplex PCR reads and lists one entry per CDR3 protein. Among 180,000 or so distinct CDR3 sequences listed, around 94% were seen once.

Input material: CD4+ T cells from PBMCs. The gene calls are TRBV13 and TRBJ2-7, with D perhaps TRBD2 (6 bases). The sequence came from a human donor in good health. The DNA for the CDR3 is TGTGCCAGCAGCCAGCGGGTGCGGGGAACCTACGAGCAGTACTTC. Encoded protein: CASSQRVRGTYEQYF. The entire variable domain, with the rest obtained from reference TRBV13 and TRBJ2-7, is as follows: AAGVIQSPRHLIKEKRETATLKCYPIPRHDTVYWYQQGPGQDPQFLISFYEKMQSDKGSIPDRFSAQQFSDYHSELNMSSLELGDSALYFCASSQRVRGTYEQYFGPGTRLTVT.